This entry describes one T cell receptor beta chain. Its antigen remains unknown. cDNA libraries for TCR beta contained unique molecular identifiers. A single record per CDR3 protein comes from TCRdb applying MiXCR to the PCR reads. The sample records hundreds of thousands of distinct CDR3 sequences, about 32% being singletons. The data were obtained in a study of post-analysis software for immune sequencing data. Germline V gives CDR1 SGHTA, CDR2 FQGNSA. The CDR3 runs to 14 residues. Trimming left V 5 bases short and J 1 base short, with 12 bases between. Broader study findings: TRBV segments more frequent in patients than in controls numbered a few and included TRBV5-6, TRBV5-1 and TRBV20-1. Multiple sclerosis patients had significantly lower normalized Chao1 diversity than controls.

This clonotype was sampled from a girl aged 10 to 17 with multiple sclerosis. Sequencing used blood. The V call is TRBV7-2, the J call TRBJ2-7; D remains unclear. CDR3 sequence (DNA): TGTGCCAGCAGCCGAGCAAGGGTTTCCTACGAGCAGTACTTC. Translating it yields CASSRARVSYEQYF.